The entry below gives a single T cell receptor beta chain sequence along with its context. This clone has only a few counts. The specificity of this receptor is unknown. Base qualities are not provided; no much larger clone lies one nucleotide away. The sample originates from a study of beta chain features in type 1 diabetes (dated by TCRdb to between 2018 and 2020). At the level of the whole study: Patients and healthy donors did not differ in mean age, gender distribution, total cell number or subset yield. Across all samples, about 110 million sorted cells were examined, and cell number per subset correlated strongly with RNA yield. The study compared TCRB repertoires of sorted circulating CD4+ T cell subsets between recently diagnosed type 1 diabetes patients and matched healthy donors. Regulatory and stem cell-like memory subsets were obtained from only 8 patients and roughly 8 healthy donors, while naive and central memory subsets were obtained from all 30 or so donors. Here is what the overall study found, with its caveats: Sequencing cDNA rather than genomic DNA could over-represent highly expressing activated cells, although activation and CD3 levels did not differ between groups. At VDJ recombination sites, type 1 diabetes patients had fewer insertions and more deleted nucleotides, which implies abnormalities in thymic rearrangement. Naive, central memory and regulatory TCRB repertoires appeared to be more alike among patients than among healthy donors. A moderate but significant shortening of TCRB CDR3 length was observed in type 1 diabetes patients in all four CD4+ subsets. Shorter templates might be favored by PCR, yet because patient and control samples were amplified and corrected together, any such skew would affect both groups equally. Because small numbers of individuals were included in the HLA sub-analyses, any influence of HLA type on TCRB rearrangement was left unresolved.

Each donor gave one peripheral blood draw, approximately 110 mL on average, collected into heparinised tubes. Naive, central memory, regulatory and stem cell-like memory CD4+ T cells were sorted on a BD FACSAria II using a panel including CD45RO, CCR7, CD25, CD127, CD95 and CD27. Purity was above 95% for every sorted population. PBMCs were separated immediately by Lymphoprep density gradient centrifugation and were stained directly, without being cultured. So that batch effects would be minimized, each experiment stained and sorted samples in pairs, pairing one healthy donor with one patient. Clipping removes 2 bases from V and 3 bases from J, with 6 as the unmatched junction base count. Inclusive of the bounding cysteine and phenylalanine, the CDR3 is 15 residues long. Here the CDR3 DNA is all that survives: 45 bases in frame from base 1. As encoded in the germline V gene, CDR1 is MDHEN while CDR2 is SYDVKM.

The entire isolated RNA was reverse transcribed using the High Capacity cDNA Reverse Transcription Kit, and thus expressed TCRB transcripts were sequenced. Deep immunoSEQ sequencing was performed on naive, central memory and regulatory T cell samples, with an average of roughly 3.3 million total reads per sample. After sorted cells were lysed in RLT buffer, RNA was extracted with DNase-treated RNeasy Micro or Mini kits, with the choice depending on cell number. Each cell subset was processed on its own to prevent cross-contamination, while patient and healthy donor samples were processed together. TCRB sequences were amplified from cDNA with the immunoSEQ multiplex PCR, producing 87-bp fragments spanning the CDR3 region. Sequencing of the amplicons was done on the Illumina HiSeq platform. As for the original processing: Synthetic template baselines were used to correct PCR bias computationally, reads within Hamming distance 2 were collapsed together, and singletons that could not be merged were discarded. Reads were aligned against IMGT so that V, D and J genes, CDR3 length and insertions or deletions at six rearrangement sites could be assigned. Within each subset, clonotype counts were normalized to sorted cell number, after which true diversity and Gini coefficients were computed with the tcR R package. The overlap coefficient, calculated on TCRB nucleotide sequences, was used to measure repertoire sharing. Out-of-frame TCRB sequences from naive cells were analyzed to stand in for the pre-selection repertoire. TCRdb retrieved this table from immuneACCESS and kept in-frame rearrangements only. Not all clones are present; in checked studies, unresolved V genes account for under half, and no reason is known for the remainder. D and trimming were read from the DNA, whereas the V and J calls and clone size are those reported in that table. In all, the sample holds just under 150,000 clones, and 10% of those were seen once. 1.3% of the sample goes to the ten largest clones.

The sample consisted of naive CD4+ T cells from blood. The cell subset or site tag for this specimen amounts to: true naive CD4+ T cells. This TCR was recovered from a man aged 18 to 29 in good health. The sequence links TRBV28 to TRBJ2-7, with 8 central nucleotides matching TRBD1. Here the CDR3 is given as CASSLPRTGIYEQYF. The bases are TGTGCCAGCAGTTTACCTCGGACAGGGATCTACGAGCAGTACTTC.